This T cell receptor beta chain was identified in a study of blood T cell repertoires in COVID-19. Study summary: There were acute and convalescent COVID-19 samples, and they came from the United States, Italy and Spain. T cells, B-cell-depleted T cells, or PBMCs supplied cDNA or gDNA.

CDR3 length: 14 residues. The junction had 4 bases not matched to a gene; V was cut back by 4 bases and J by 2 bases. From germline, CDR1 is SGHKS and CDR2 YYEKEE (reference sequence). This clone showed up just once. Per the original data handling: Reference gene primer amplification in the assay estimated nucleated cell counts. The table came from immunoSEQ multiplex PCR; TCRdb's copy has only in-frame clones and leaves some out. That table furnishes V, J and clone size, whereas the DNA furnished D and trimming. The table records 10,000 to 15,000 clones, roughly 85% of them present only once. The sequence was collected from a human donor in a cohort sampled during active COVID-19. The chain carries TRBV5-5 and TRBJ2-5; TRBD1 agrees at 8 bases. The material sequenced was peripheral blood. The CDR3 DNA reads as TGTGCCAGCAGCAAGACAGGGGTACAAGAGACCCAGTACTTC. It specifies CASSKTGVQETQYF.